This T cell receptor beta chain was obtained from a study of T cell repertoires in cytomegalovirus infection. TCRdb re-derived calls from the reads in MiXCR, one entry per CDR3 protein. The sample holds roughly 320,000 distinct CDR3 sequences, more than 9% seen once. Findings and limits, study-wide: Predominance within the ex vivo response was attributable to HLA-C-restricted CMV-specific TCR beta clonotypes.

As concerns this clonotype: The antigen is undetermined.

This receptor was obtained from a human donor in good health (CMV status not recorded). Some clones in this sample may be carry-over from other donors' samples. The sequencing sample was made of PBMCs.

The CDR3 sequence: CASSGTSGHNEQFF. As DNA, the CDR3 is TGTGCCAGCAGCGGGACTAGCGGCCACAATGAGCAGTTCTTC. The chain recombines TRBV11-2 with TRBJ2-1, with 11 bases identical to TRBD2. This CDR3 region has 14 residues. The germline CDR1 and CDR2 sequences are SGHAT and FQNNGV. Trimming took 5 bases from V and 5 from J; bases not matched to a gene: 2.